The 10 T cell receptor beta chains reported below all come from one sample, sequenced in a study of control samples from healthy donors and cancer patients. Profiled with immunoSEQ multiplex PCR; TCRdb holds only in-frame clones, not every one. Here the sample spans roughly 450,000 clones, 90% being singletons. What was sequenced was PBMCs. The receptors here all came from a man in his forties or fifties with head and neck cancer.

The chain couples TRBV6-5 to TRBJ2-7; perhaps TRBD2 as D (7 bases). CDR1 MNHEY and CDR2 SVGAGI come from the germline V gene. Trimming removed 2 bases from V and 4 bases from J, with 18 bases in between. The CDR3 is made up of 16 amino acids. The CDR3 nucleotides read TGTGCCAGCAGTTACGGGGGGGGCCTGATTCCTTACGAGCAGTACTTC. It yields the protein CASSYGGGLIPYEQYF.

V is TRBV5-6 and J is TRBJ2-1; possibly TRBD2 for D (6 bases). Trimming cost V 3 bases and J 4 bases, with 11 bases left between them. There are 14 residues in the CDR3. CDR1 is SGHDT, CDR2 YYEEEE, per germline. This CDR3 reads CASSWTGTYNEQFF. The CDR3 nucleotides read TGTGCCAGCAGCTGGACCGGGACTTACAATGAGCAGTTCTTC.

The J gene is TRBJ2-7, the V gene TRBV18; the D is unclear. This CDR3 region has 14 residues. The germline V gene encodes CDR1 KGHSH and CDR2 LQKENI. The ends were cut back, 0 bases at V and 2 bases at J, with 8 bases in the middle. CDR3 residues: CASSPPLRTYEQYF. The CDR3 coding sequence is TGTGCCAGCTCACCACCGCTCCGGACCTACGAGCAGTACTTC.

This clone was counted a single time. The chain carries TRBV12-3 or TRBV12-4 and TRBJ2-7; no reliable D call. V was clipped by 4 bases and J by 2 bases, with 9 bases between them. The CDR3 has 13 amino acids. CDR3 DNA sequence: TGTGCCAGCAGTTCAAACGCGGCCTACGAGCAGTACTTC. It is translated as CASSSNAAYEQYF.

The chain combines TRBV28 with TRBJ2-3; possibly TRBD2 for D (6 bases). CDR1 and CDR2 (germline): MDHEN, SYDVKM. Trimming left V 8 bases short and J 4 bases short, with 16 bases between. The CDR3 spans 14 residues. This CDR3 reads CASEGLSGPDTQYF. CDR3 in DNA: TGTGCCAGCGAAGGACTATCAGGCCCAGATACGCAGTATTTT.

The chain has TRBV5-4 and TRBJ2-1; weak D call: TRBD2 (5 bases). CDR1 is SGHNT and CDR2 is YYREEE in the germline V gene (reference sequence). Trimming removed 2 bases from V and 3 bases from J, with 21 bases in between. This CDR3 has 18 residues. The CDR3 DNA reads TGTGCCAGCAGCTTCCGACTCCGGACTTCCCCTTTCTACAATGAGCAGTTCTTC. This encodes CASSFRLRTSPFYNEQFF. The full variable domain, its missing parts supplied by reference TRBV5-4 and TRBJ2-1, is ETGVTQSPTHLIKTRGQQVTLRCSSQSGHNTVSWYQQALGQGPQFIFQYYREEENGRGNFPPRFSGLQFPNYSSELNVNALELDDSALYLCASSFRLRTSPFYNEQFFGPGTRLTVL.

The rearrangement links TRBV7-2 to TRBJ2-1; no firm D call. The CDR3 totals 17 residues. CDR1 and CDR2 (germline): SGHTA, FQGNSA. Trimming pared 5 bases from V and 0 bases from J, leaving 17 bases between. This CDR3 is CASSPSDRRSSYNEQFF. CDR3 coding DNA: TGTGCCAGCAGCCCGTCAGATCGAAGGAGCTCCTACAATGAGCAGTTCTTC.

V usage is TRBV28 and J usage is TRBJ2-3; 9 nucleotides agree with TRBD2. V was clipped by 8 bases and J by 3 bases; unmatched bases: 9. The CDR3 extends over 15 amino acids. Per the germline V gene, CDR1 is MDHEN and CDR2 is SYDVKM. The CDR3 protein is CASGSGGPGTDTQYF. DNA of the CDR3: TGTGCCAGCGGGAGCGGGGGGCCAGGGACAGATACGCAGTATTTT.

The rearrangement joins TRBV4-3 to TRBJ1-4; TRBD1 matches at 7 bases. This CDR3 has 16 residues. The V segment lost 0 bases and the J segment 7 bases; nucleotides outside the gene matches: 8. Per the germline V gene, CDR1 is LGHNA and CDR2 is YSLEER. The CDR3 nucleotides read TGCGCCAGCAGCCAAGATTCGGGACAGAGAGGTGAAAAACTGTTTTTT. This encodes CASSQDSGQRGEKLFF.

The chain joins TRBV15 to TRBJ2-2, with 9 bases lining up with TRBD1. V shed 5 bases and J 5 bases; nucleotides not matched to a gene: 3. There are 14 residues in the CDR3. CDR1 LNHNV and CDR2 YYDKDF come from the germline V gene (reference sequence). Here the CDR3 DNA reads TGTGCCACCAGCGGACAGGGGAGGACCGGGGAGCTGTTTTTT. Amino acids: CATSGQGRTGELFF.